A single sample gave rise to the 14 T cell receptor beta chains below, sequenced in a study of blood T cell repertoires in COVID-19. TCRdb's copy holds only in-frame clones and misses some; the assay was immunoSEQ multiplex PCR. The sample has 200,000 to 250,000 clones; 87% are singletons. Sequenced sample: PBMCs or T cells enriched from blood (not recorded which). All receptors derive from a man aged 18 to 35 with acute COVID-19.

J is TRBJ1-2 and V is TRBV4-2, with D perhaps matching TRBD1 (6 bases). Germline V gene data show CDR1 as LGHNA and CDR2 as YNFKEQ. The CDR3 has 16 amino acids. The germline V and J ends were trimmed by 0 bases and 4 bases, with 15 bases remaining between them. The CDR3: CASSQDIGQQIYGYTF. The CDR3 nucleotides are TGTGCCAGCAGCCAAGATATTGGACAGCAAATCTATGGCTACACCTTC.

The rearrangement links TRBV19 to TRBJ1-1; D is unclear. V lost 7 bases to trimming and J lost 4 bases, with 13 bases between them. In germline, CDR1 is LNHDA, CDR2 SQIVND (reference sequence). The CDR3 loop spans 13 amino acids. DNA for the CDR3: TGTGCCAGTATCCCCCCCGAGAGCACTGAAGCTTTCTTT. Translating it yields CASIPPESTEAFF.

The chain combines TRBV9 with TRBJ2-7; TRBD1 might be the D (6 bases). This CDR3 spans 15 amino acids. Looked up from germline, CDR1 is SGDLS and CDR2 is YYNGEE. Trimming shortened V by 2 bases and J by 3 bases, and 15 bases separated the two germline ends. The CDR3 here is CASSVDGQPYYEQYF. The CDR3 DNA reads TGTGCCAGCAGCGTTGACGGACAGCCCTACTACGAGCAGTACTTC.

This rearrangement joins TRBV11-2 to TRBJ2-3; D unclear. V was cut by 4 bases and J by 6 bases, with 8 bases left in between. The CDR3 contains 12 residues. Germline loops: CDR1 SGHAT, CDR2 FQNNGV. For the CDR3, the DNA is TGTGCCAGCAGCTCCGCCGGTGATACGCAGTATTTT. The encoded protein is CASSSAGDTQYF.

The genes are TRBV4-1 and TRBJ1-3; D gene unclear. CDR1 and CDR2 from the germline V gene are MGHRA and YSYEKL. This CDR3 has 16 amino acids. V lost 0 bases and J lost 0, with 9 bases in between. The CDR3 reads CASSQDTAGSGNTIYF. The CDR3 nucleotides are TGCGCCAGCAGCCAAGATACAGCAGGCTCTGGAAACACCATATATTTT.

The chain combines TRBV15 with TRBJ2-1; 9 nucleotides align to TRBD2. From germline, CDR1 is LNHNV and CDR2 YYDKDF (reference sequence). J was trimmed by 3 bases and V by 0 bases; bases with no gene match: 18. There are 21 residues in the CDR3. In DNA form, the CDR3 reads TGTGCCACCAGCAGAGATTCAGGTGGCGGGAGGGAGCCTATTTTCTACAATGAGCAGTTCTTC. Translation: CATSRDSGGGREPIFYNEQFF.

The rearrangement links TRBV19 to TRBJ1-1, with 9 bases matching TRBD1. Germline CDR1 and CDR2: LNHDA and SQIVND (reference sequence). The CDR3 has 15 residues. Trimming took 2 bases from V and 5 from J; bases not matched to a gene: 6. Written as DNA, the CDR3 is TGTGCCAGTAGTATAAGGGGACAGGGTCCAACTGAAGCTTTCTTT. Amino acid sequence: CASSIRGQGPTEAFF.

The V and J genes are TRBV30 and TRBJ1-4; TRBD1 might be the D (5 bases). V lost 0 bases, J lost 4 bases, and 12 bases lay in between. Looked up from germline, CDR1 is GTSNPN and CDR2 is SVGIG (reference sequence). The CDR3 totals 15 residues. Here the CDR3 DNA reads TGTGCCTGGAGTGTCAACGGGGGGGGTAATGAAAAACTGTTTTTT. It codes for CAWSVNGGGNEKLFF. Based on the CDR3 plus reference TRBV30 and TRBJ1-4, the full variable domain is SQTIHQWPATLVQPVGSPLSLECTVEGTSNPNLYWYRQAAGRGLQLLFYSVGIGQISSEVPQNLSASRPQDRQFILSSKKLLLSDSGFYLCAWSVNGGGNEKLFFGSGTQLSVL.

The CDR3 sequence: CATSDPGGDGYTF. In nucleotides, the CDR3 is TGTGCCACCAGTGATCCCGGAGGGGATGGCTACACCTTC. The genes are TRBV24-1 and TRBJ1-2; D is perhaps TRBD1 (5 bases). Trimming shortened V by 3 bases and J by 6 bases, and 10 bases separated the two germline ends. This CDR3 is built from 13 residues. Germline V gene sequence: CDR1 KGHDR, CDR2 SFDVKD.

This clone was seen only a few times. This chain's CDR3 is CASSEGKEVSPLHF. CDR3 coding DNA: TGTGCCAGCAGTGAAGGGAAGGAGGTCTCACCCCTCCACTTT. V gene TRBV6-1 combines with J gene TRBJ1-6; D gene ambiguous. Trimming removed 1 base from V and 10 bases from J, with 11 bases in between. The CDR3 runs to 14 residues. CDR1 is MNHNS, CDR2 SASEGT, per germline.

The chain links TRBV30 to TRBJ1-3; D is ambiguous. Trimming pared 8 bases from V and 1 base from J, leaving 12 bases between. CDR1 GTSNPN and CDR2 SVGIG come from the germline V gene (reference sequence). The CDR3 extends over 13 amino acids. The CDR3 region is CAAEEVSGNTIYF. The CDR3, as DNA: TGTGCCGCCGAGGAGGTGTCTGGAAACACCATATATTTT. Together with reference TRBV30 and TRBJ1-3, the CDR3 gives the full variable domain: SQTIHQWPATLVQPVGSPLSLECTVEGTSNPNLYWYRQAAGRGLQLLFYSVGIGQISSEVPQNLSASRPQDRQFILSSKKLLLSDSGFYLCAAEEVSGNTIYFGEGSWLTVV.

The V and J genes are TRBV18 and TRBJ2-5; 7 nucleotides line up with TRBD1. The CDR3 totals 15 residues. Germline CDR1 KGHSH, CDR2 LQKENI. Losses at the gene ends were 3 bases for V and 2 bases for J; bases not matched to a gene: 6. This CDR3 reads CASSPDRTHQETQYF. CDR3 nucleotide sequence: TGTGCCAGCTCACCGGACAGGACTCATCAAGAGACCCAGTACTTC.

CDR3 sequence reads: CASSRPGGASVSYEQYF. The CDR3 nucleotides are TGTGCCAGCAGTCGCCCCGGAGGGGCGTCCGTCTCCTACGAGCAGTACTTC. The chain is built from TRBV25-1 and TRBJ2-7; D is perhaps TRBD2 (6 bases). Germline CDR1 reads MGHDK; CDR2 reads SYGVNS. V was shortened by 5 bases and J by 0 bases, with 20 bases between the two germline ends. This CDR3 has 17 amino acids.

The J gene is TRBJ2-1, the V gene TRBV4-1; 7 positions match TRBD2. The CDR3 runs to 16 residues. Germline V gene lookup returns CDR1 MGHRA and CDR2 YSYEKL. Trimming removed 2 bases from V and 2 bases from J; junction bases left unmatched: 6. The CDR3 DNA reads TGCGCCAGCAGCCAACAGGCGGGAGACCCCTACAATGAGCAGTTCTTC. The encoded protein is CASSQQAGDPYNEQFF.